These 21 T cell receptor beta chains came from one sample sequenced in a study of OX40 agonist ivuxolimab in advanced cancers. The method was immunoSEQ multiplex PCR; TCRdb's version includes in-frame clones alone and lacks a portion of them. Of around 93,000 clones listed, 87% are singletons. Sample: CD4+ or CD8+ T cells sorted from blood, taken in a trial of the OX40 agonist ivuxolimab. The receptors shown here come from an adult with an advanced solid tumor such as melanoma, head and neck, liver or kidney cancer.

The J gene is TRBJ2-1, the V gene TRBV6-5, with TRBD2 identical over 7 bases. J lost 6 bases, V lost 8 bases, and 13 bases had no gene match. The CDR3 is made up of 15 amino acids. Germline values: CDR1 MNHEY, CDR2 SVGAGI. The chain's CDR3 is CASLGGRERGNEQFF. The CDR3 DNA sequence: TGTGCCAGCTTGGGGGGGAGGGAAAGAGGCAATGAGCAGTTCTTC.

This clone was detected a few times. The CDR3 loop reads CASSVEASGRYEQYF. Here the CDR3 DNA reads TGTGCCAGCAGCGTAGAGGCTAGCGGGAGGTACGAGCAGTACTTC. The chain links TRBV9 to TRBJ2-7, with 11 bases lining up with TRBD2. This CDR3 is built from 15 residues. The V gene's germline CDR1 is SGDLS and CDR2 YYNGEE. J lost 4 bases, V lost 0 bases, and 3 bases had no gene match. Supplemented by reference TRBV9 and TRBJ2-7, the full variable domain reads DSGVTQTPKHLITATGQRVTLRCSPRSGDLSVYWYQQSLDQGLQFLIQYYNGEERAKGNILERFSAQQFPDLHSELNLSSLELGDSALYFCASSVEASGRYEQYFGPGTRLTVT.

The chain employs TRBV4-3 and TRBJ2-3, with 9 bases lining up with TRBD2. Germline CDR1 LGHNA, CDR2 YSLEER. The CDR3 sequence is 18 residues long. V lost 0 bases to trimming and J lost 5 bases; unmatched junction nucleotides: 12. DNA for the CDR3: TGCGCCAGCAGCCAAGACGGGGGGACTAGCCAAATGCTAGATACGCAGTATTTT. Amino acid sequence: CASSQDGGTSQMLDTQYF.

V and J are TRBV4-3 and TRBJ2-7, with D possibly matching TRBD1 (6 bases). The V end was cut by 0 bases, the J end by 2 bases, with 11 bases between. Germline loops: CDR1 LGHNA, CDR2 YSLEER. CDR3 length: 15 residues. CDR3 bases: TGCGCCAGCAGCCAAGAAACAGGGCCAGCCTACGAGCAGTACTTC. Protein: CASSQETGPAYEQYF.

The rearrangement joins TRBV6-1 to TRBJ2-7; 7 bases match TRBD2. V lost 3 bases and J lost 0; bases outside the gene matches: 5. The CDR3 length is 15 residues. Per germline, CDR1 MNHNS and CDR2 SASEGT. CDR3 bases: TGTGCCAGCAGTGACCCGGGACTACCCTCCTACGAGCAGTACTTC. Protein product: CASSDPGLPSYEQYF.

The V and J genes are TRBV19 and TRBJ1-5; tentatively, D is TRBD1 (6 bases). Germline V gene lookup returns CDR1 LNHDA and CDR2 SQIVND (reference sequence). Trimming removed 3 bases from V and 1 base from J, with 16 bases in between. The CDR3 runs to 17 residues. The CDR3 DNA sequence: TGTGCCAGTAGTATCGGGATAGCAGGGGCCAGCAATCAGCCCCAGCATTTT. Translation gives CASSIGIAGASNQPQHF.

The chain uses TRBV29-1 and TRBJ2-5; D gene unclear. From germline, CDR1 is SQVTM and CDR2 ANQGSEA. Trimming left V 6 bases short and J 3 bases short, with 5 bases between. The CDR3 extends over 10 amino acids. The CDR3 loop is CSVLEETQYF. In nucleotides, the CDR3 is TGCAGCGTCCTTGAAGAGACCCAGTACTTC. The full variable domain, its missing parts supplied by reference TRBV29-1 and TRBJ2-5, is SAVISQKPSRDICQRGTSLTIQCQVDSQVTMMFWYRQQPGQSLTLIATANQGSEATYESGFVIDKFPISRPNLTFSTLTVSNMSPEDSSIYLCSVLEETQYFGPGTRLLVL.

V usage is TRBV29-1 and J usage is TRBJ2-7, with D perhaps TRBD1 (7 bases). Trimming shortened V by 4 bases and J by 6 bases, and 16 bases separated the two germline ends. The CDR3 spans 13 residues. Germline V gene lookup returns CDR1 SQVTM and CDR2 ANQGSEA. The DNA of the CDR3 is TGCAGCGTTGTGACAGGGCCAGCGGGCGAGCAGTACTTC. Its translation is CSVVTGPAGEQYF.

This chain joins TRBV5-1 and TRBJ2-7, with TRBD1 matching 7 bases. The J segment lost 6 bases and the V segment lost 4 bases, leaving 7 bases of the junction unmatched. The CDR3 extends over 13 amino acids. Germline V lookup: CDR1 SGHRS, CDR2 YFSETQ. This chain's CDR3 is CASSPPTGTEQYF. The DNA for the CDR3 is TGCGCCAGCAGCCCCCCGACAGGGACCGAGCAGTACTTC.

CDR3 loop: CSVEVGGGFRSYNEQFF. CDR3 coding DNA: TGCAGCGTTGAAGTAGGCGGGGGGTTCCGCTCCTACAATGAGCAGTTCTTC. The chain carries TRBV29-1 and TRBJ2-1; TRBD2 matches 8 bases. The length of the CDR3 is 17 residues. The germline CDR1 and CDR2 sequences are SQVTM and ANQGSEA. V was pared by 1 base and J by 0 bases, with 8 bases of the junction left unmatched.

The rearrangement joins TRBV19 to TRBJ2-2; possibly TRBD2 for D (6 bases). The CDR3 has 15 residues. Germline-derived CDR1 and CDR2 are LNHDA and SQIVND (reference sequence). Between the trimmed V and J ends, which lost 5 bases and 4 bases, there was a span of 14 bases. In nucleotides, the CDR3 is TGTGCCAGTAGTCCCCCGGGTAGCGGCACCGGGGAGCTGTTTTTT. This gives the protein CASSPPGSGTGELFF. The full variable domain, in which reference TRBV19 and TRBJ2-2 provide the parts outside the CDR3, is DGGITQSPKYLFRKEGQNVTLSCEQNLNHDAMYWYRQDPGQGLRLIYYSQIVNDFQKGDIAEGYSVSREKKESFPLTVTSAQKNPTAFYLCASSPPGSGTGELFFGEGSRLTVL.

This clone was counted between two and nine times. The CDR3 loop reads CASSAELAGERYTQYF. CDR3 DNA sequence: TGTGCCAGCTCAGCAGAACTAGCGGGAGAACGATATACGCAGTATTTT. The rearrangement links TRBV18 to TRBJ2-3, with 11 bases aligning to TRBD2. The CDR3 totals 16 residues. Germline assignment: CDR1 KGHSH and CDR2 LQKENI. The V segment lost 5 bases and the J segment 7 bases; nucleotides outside the gene matches: 11. Together with reference TRBV18 and TRBJ2-3, the CDR3 gives the full variable domain: NAGVMQNPRHLVRRRGQEARLRCSPMKGHSHVYWYRQLPEEGLKFMVYLQKENIIDESGMPKERFSAEFPKEGPSILRIQQVVRGDSAAYFCASSAELAGERYTQYFGPGTRLTVL.

This sequence joins TRBV6-6 and TRBJ1-2; TRBD1 agrees at 10 bases. V shed 6 bases and J 5 bases; nucleotides not matched to a gene: 9. This CDR3 comprises 15 residues. Germline lookup yields CDR1 MNHNY and CDR2 SVGAGI (reference sequence). CDR3 sequence: CASSRRQGAVYGYTF. CDR3 nucleotide sequence: TGTGCCAGCAGCCGGCGACAGGGGGCAGTTTATGGCTACACCTTC.

The J gene is TRBJ2-7, the V gene TRBV4-3; D unclear. Per germline, CDR1 LGHNA and CDR2 YSLEER. The V and J ends lost 4 bases and 1 base respectively, with 11 bases between them. CDR3 size: 14 residues. CDR3 sequence: CASSPGPWSYEQYF. The CDR3 DNA is TGCGCCAGCAGCCCCGGGCCGTGGTCCTACGAGCAGTACTTC.

This rearrangement joins TRBV6-4 to TRBJ2-1; D possibly matches TRBD1 or TRBD2 (7 bases each). This CDR3 has 14 residues. Germline V gene lookup returns CDR1 MRHNA and CDR2 SNTAGT. V lost 6 bases to trimming and J lost 4 bases, with 13 bases between them. The CDR3 loop reads CASSDREGYNEQFF. CDR3 in DNA: TGTGCCAGCAGCGACAGGGAGGGGTACAATGAGCAGTTCTTC.

The chain couples TRBV7-7 to TRBJ2-5; TRBD2 matches at 15 bases. With 5 bases clipped from V and 4 bases from J, the junction kept 5 bases outside the gene matches. This CDR3 region has 16 residues. Germline-derived CDR1 and CDR2 are SSHAT and FNYEAQ (reference sequence). CDR3 in DNA: TGTGCCAGCAGCCCCGGACTAGCGGGAGGGCTAGAGACCCAGTACTTC. It is translated as CASSPGLAGGLETQYF.

This clone was seen only a few times. This chain connects TRBV2 to TRBJ1-2, with a tentative D call TRBD1 (5 bases). V shed 4 bases and J shed 2 bases, with 8 bases lying between them. CDR1 and CDR2 (germline): SNHLY, FYNNEI. CDR3 size: 13 residues. The CDR3 sequence: CASSVQGNYGYTF. CDR3 bases: TGTGCCAGCAGTGTTCAGGGCAACTATGGCTACACCTTC.

V gene TRBV6-1 combines with J gene TRBJ2-3; the D is unclear. The CDR3 totals 13 residues. With 6 bases removed from V and 8 bases from J, the gap between germline ends came to 15 bases. Germline V lookup: CDR1 MNHNS, CDR2 SASEGT. The CDR3: CASRATQEGTQYF. Written as DNA, the CDR3 is TGTGCCAGCAGGGCAACTCAGGAAGGTACGCAGTATTTT.

The chain couples TRBV11-2 to TRBJ2-2; TRBD1 aligns across 7 bases. In germline, CDR1 is SGHAT, CDR2 FQNNGV. This CDR3 contains 18 residues. J gave up 7 bases and V 4 bases, and 18 bases lay outside the gene matches. The CDR3 DNA is TGTGCCAGCAGCTCCCTTATTTCTTGGACAGGTGCTCTCGGGGAGCTGTTTTTT. It yields the protein CASSSLISWTGALGELFF.

The chain has TRBV5-4 and TRBJ1-6, with a possible D match to TRBD1 (6 bases). Trimming shortened V by 5 bases and J by 7 bases, and 16 bases separated the two germline ends. The CDR3 consists of 15 residues. Germline V lookup: CDR1 SGHNT, CDR2 YYREEE (reference sequence). The CDR3 DNA sequence: TGTGCCAGCAGTACCGATGGACAGTCCAATTCACCCCTCCACTTT. It translates to CASSTDGQSNSPLHF. Using reference TRBV5-4 and TRBJ1-6 for the parts outside the CDR3, the full variable domain is ETGVTQSPTHLIKTRGQQVTLRCSSQSGHNTVSWYQQALGQGPQFIFQYYREEENGRGNFPPRFSGLQFPNYSSELNVNALELDDSALYLCASSTDGQSNSPLHFGNGTRLTVT.

This rearrangement joins TRBV14 to TRBJ2-3; D is unresolved. From germline, CDR1 is SGHDN and CDR2 FVKESK. The CDR3 spans 12 residues. With 4 bases removed from V and 2 bases from J, the gap between germline ends came to 4 bases. In DNA, the CDR3 is TGTGCCAGCAGCCCCTTCACAGATACGCAGTATTTT. As protein: CASSPFTDTQYF.